This is a list of T cell receptor beta chains from one sample in a study of regulatory T cells in long-lasting Graves disease. TCRdb redid the calling of the multiplex PCR reads with MiXCR, one entry per CDR3 protein. The sample consists of about 540,000 distinct CDR3 sequences, less than 15% of them appearing once. The same sample was also studied in work on T cells in Graves' hyperthyroidism and ophthalmopathy.

The sequencing used peripheral blood mononuclear cells (PBMCs), collected at new diagnosis, from a patient treated with antithyroid drugs. These TCRs come from a man aged 25 to 45 with Graves disease. The CDR3 runs from the conserved cysteine through the conserved F or W. D genes are given only for firm matches. A row's size may be missing; if present it is once, few, many or a size class.

CDR3 protein,CDR3 DNA,clone size,J gene,D gene,V gene
CASSRGAGANVLTF,TGTGCCAGCAGCAGGGGGGCCGGGGCCAACGTCCTGACTTTC,many,TRBJ2-6,NA,TRBV12-3/TRBV12-4
CATSDVAPGQGDTDTQYF,TGTGCCACCAGTGATGTAGCCCCGGGACAGGGAGACACAGATACGCAGTATTTT,many,TRBJ2-3,TRBD1,TRBV24-1
CASSRRTSGETQYF,TGTGCCAGCAGCCGCCGGACTAGCGGGGAGACCCAGTACTTC,NA,TRBJ2-5,TRBD2,TRBV5-4
CASSYTQGGWYEQFF,TGTGCCAGCAGTTACACACAGGGCGGGTGGTATGAGCAGTTCTTC,many,TRBJ2-1,NA,TRBV6-5
CSAGQGSHADTQYF,TGCAGCGCCGGACAGGGCAGTCACGCAGATACGCAGTATTTT,many,TRBJ2-3,TRBD1,TRBV29-1
CASRGANQPQHF,TGTGCCAGTAGAGGAGCCAATCAGCCCCAGCATTTT,NA,TRBJ1-5,NA,TRBV19
CATSDTRARSYGYTF,TGTGCCACCAGTGATACCCGGGCTCGATCCTATGGCTACACCTTC,many,TRBJ1-2,NA,TRBV24-1
CASSHRGTGNTEAFF,TGTGCCAGCAGCCACAGGGGGACGGGGAACACTGAAGCTTTCTTT,many,TRBJ1-1,TRBD1,TRBV6-1
CASSLTGVGYTF,TGTGCCAGCAGTTTGACAGGGGTTGGCTACACCTTC,many,TRBJ1-2,TRBD1,TRBV27
CANSPEGRWETQYF,TGTGCCAACAGCCCAGAGGGCCGGTGGGAGACCCAGTACTTC,NA,TRBJ2-5,NA,TRBV11-2
CATSRQIANTGELFF,TGTGCCACCAGCAGGCAGATCGCGAACACCGGGGAGCTGTTTTTT,many,TRBJ2-2,NA,TRBV15
CASSLGIGGNLPQHF,TGTGCCAGCAGCTTGGGGATCGGGGGCAATCTGCCCCAGCATTTT,NA,TRBJ1-5,NA,TRBV7-9
CSASRLAGSYEQYF,TGCAGTGCTTCGAGACTAGCGGGGTCCTACGAGCAGTACTTC,NA,TRBJ2-7,TRBD2,TRBV20-1
CSGQIRRGEKLFF,TGCAGCGGCCAAATCAGGAGGGGTGAAAAACTGTTTTTT,many,TRBJ1-4,NA,TRBV29-1
CASSVGLAGTIYEQYF,TGCGCCAGCAGCGTCGGACTAGCGGGGACGATTTACGAGCAGTACTTC,many,TRBJ2-7,TRBD2,TRBV5-1
CASTKLPRGNSSYNEQFF,TGTGCCAGCACCAAACTCCCCCGAGGGAACAGCTCCTACAATGAGCAGTTCTTC,many,TRBJ2-1,NA,TRBV6-2/TRBV6-3
CAWNAGSSYNEQFF,TGTGCCTGGAACGCCGGTAGCTCCTACAATGAGCAGTTCTTC,once,TRBJ2-1,NA,TRBV30
CSARDDGGGDEQFF,TGCAGTGCTAGAGATGACGGAGGAGGGGATGAGCAGTTCTTC,many,TRBJ2-1,NA,TRBV20-1
CASARQGLVGIQYF,TGTGCTAGCGCACGACAGGGCTTAGTAGGCATTCAGTACTTC,NA,TRBJ2-4,TRBD1,TRBV12-5
CSAGTDFYEQYF,TGCAGTGCTGGGACGGATTTCTACGAGCAGTACTTC,NA,TRBJ2-7,NA,TRBV20-1
CASSQPGQAHYGYTF,TGCGCCAGCAGCCAGCCAGGACAGGCCCACTATGGCTACACCTTC,few,TRBJ1-2,TRBD1,TRBV4-1
CASSLDAGGLDEQFF,TGTGCCAGCAGCTTAGACGCGGGCGGGTTAGATGAGCAGTTCTTC,many,TRBJ2-1,NA,TRBV7-9
CASSIVPNTQAFF,TGTGCCAGTAGTATAGTACCGAATACACAAGCTTTCTTT,few,TRBJ1-1,NA,TRBV19
CASSPVGGTNEQFF,TGTGCCAGCTCACCGGTAGGAGGGACCAATGAGCAGTTCTTC,NA,TRBJ2-1,NA,TRBV18
CAISDYPETGNYNEQFF,TGTGCCATCAGTGACTACCCCGAGACAGGTAATTACAATGAGCAGTTCTTC,NA,TRBJ2-1,NA,TRBV10-3